What follows describes a single TCR beta chain. Antigen: not known. This PCR relied on a set of 60 Vbeta primers and 13 Jbeta primers. Assay: immunoSEQ multiplex PCR; the TCRdb copy retains only in-frame clones and omits some. Among more than 100,000 clones, approximately 80% were seen once, and the ten largest hold 1%. This record comes from a study of cytomegalovirus exposure and HLA in healthy donors. Looking at the study overall: An early data release held about 85 million unique TCRs from HLA-typed donors.

Whole-study results and caveats: A further, later analysis showed that HLA-associated TCR beta chains (compared with equally common others) were more clonally expanded. The listing of 160 or so TCR beta chains classed them as cytomegalovirus-associated.

The CDR3 runs to 15 residues. CDR1 is MNHEY and CDR2 is SVGAGI in the germline V gene. Trimming took 1 base from V and 8 from J; bases not matched to a gene: 9. This sequence originates from a man between 40 and 49 years old in good health and CMV-seronegative. Sequencing used PBMCs. The chain links TRBV6-5 to TRBJ1-2; TRBD1 matches 8 bases. This CDR3 reads CASSYFGQGAVGYTF. In DNA form, the CDR3 reads TGTGCCAGCAGTTACTTCGGGCAGGGGGCGGTCGGCTACACCTTC.